These T cell receptor beta chains were read from a single sample in a study of blood T cell repertoires in COVID-19. Clones were read by immunoSEQ multiplex PCR, and TCRdb kept only the in-frame ones, dropping some. The table lists some 140,000 clones, approximately 77% of them singletons. The sample taken for sequencing was peripheral blood. The receptors were sampled from an elderly man with acute or convalescent COVID-19. Each CDR3 is given with its conserved first and last residue. D genes are given only for firm matches. Clone size is given for some rows only: seen once, a few or many times, or a class if the clone is expanded.

v_gene	j_gene	d_gene	abundance	CDR3aa	CDR3nt
TRBV3-1/TRBV3-2	TRBJ1-2	.	.	CASSRDTPNYGYTF	TGTGCCAGCAGCCGGGACACCCCCAACTATGGCTACACCTTC
TRBV9	TRBJ2-1	TRBD2	.	CASSGGLAGVNEQFF	TGTGCCAGCAGCGGGGGACTAGCGGGGGTCAATGAGCAGTTCTTC
TRBV9	TRBJ2-7	.	.	CASSVSAQDPYEQYF	TGTGCCAGCAGCGTATCGGCACAGGACCCCTACGAGCAGTACTTC
TRBV10-3	TRBJ2-1	TRBD1	.	CAISATGTDNEQFF	TGTGCCATCAGTGCGACCGGGACAGACAATGAGCAGTTCTTC
TRBV29-1	TRBJ1-4	.	.	CSVEVWGDEKLFF	TGCAGCGTTGAAGTGTGGGGGGATGAAAAACTGTTTTTT
TRBV6-1	TRBJ2-3	.	.	CASSEAPGGPPGDTQYF	TGTGCCAGCAGTGAAGCCCCCGGGGGACCTCCCGGAGATACGCAGTATTTT
TRBV5-5	TRBJ2-1	TRBD2	.	CASSRLAGAYNEQFF	TGTGCCAGCAGCCGACTAGCGGGGGCCTACAATGAGCAGTTCTTC
TRBV18	TRBJ2-1	TRBD2	once	CASSPSGTSVGNEQFF	TGTGCCAGCTCACCATCCGGGACTAGCGTAGGCAATGAGCAGTTCTTC
TRBV5-1	TRBJ2-7	.	.	CASSLSRAPSEQYF	TGCGCCAGCAGCTTGTCGAGGGCCCCGAGCGAGCAGTACTTC
TRBV2	TRBJ2-3	.	few	CASSVGGRVTDTQYF	TGTGCCAGCAGTGTGGGGGGTAGGGTCACAGATACGCAGTATTTT
TRBV10-3	TRBJ2-1	TRBD1	.	CAISPPPGQGDNEQFF	TGTGCCATCAGCCCCCCCCCGGGACAGGGAGACAATGAGCAGTTCTTC
TRBV2	TRBJ2-6	.	.	CASSEDSSGANVLTF	TGTGCCAGCAGCGAAGACAGCTCTGGGGCCAACGTCCTGACTTTC
TRBV6-6	TRBJ1-2	TRBD1	few	CASTRWRQGVYGYTF	TGTGCCAGCACGCGGTGGAGACAGGGCGTGTATGGCTACACCTTC
TRBV11-2	TRBJ2-1	TRBD2	.	CASSLVPRTSGGLNGQFF	TGTGCCAGCAGCTTAGTCCCGAGAACTAGCGGGGGCCTTAATGGGCAGTTCTTC
TRBV4-1	TRBJ1-4	TRBD1	once	CASSQGGWQGETLLTNEKLFF	TGCGCCAGCAGCCAAGGGGGTTGGCAGGGGGAGACATTACTAACTAATGAAAAACTGTTTTTT
TRBV4-3	TRBJ2-7	TRBD2	.	CASSQDGRGAVYEQYF	TGCGCCAGCAGCCAAGATGGGCGGGGGGCCGTCTACGAGCAGTACTTC
TRBV10-2	TRBJ1-5	.	.	CASSGGVPGYQPQHF	TGCGCCAGCAGTGGGGGGGTCCCGGGCTATCAGCCCCAGCATTTT
TRBV7-9	TRBJ2-7	.	.	CASSLFQGHSYEQYF	TGTGCCAGCAGCTTATTCCAGGGGCATTCCTACGAGCAGTACTTC
TRBV28	TRBJ2-3	TRBD1	once	CASSFGTGNTDTQYF	TGTGCCAGCAGTTTTGGGACAGGGAACACAGATACGCAGTATTTT
TRBV6-5	TRBJ2-1	.	.	CASSYGLTSSEQFF	TGTGCCAGCAGTTACGGGCTCACGAGTTCTGAGCAGTTCTTC
TRBV6-5	TRBJ1-2	TRBD1	.	CASTQSPGQGYGYTF	TGTGCCAGCACCCAATCTCCGGGACAGGGCTATGGCTACACCTTC
TRBV5-1	TRBJ1-3	.	.	CASSSGHTGGNTIYF	TGCGCCAGCAGCAGTGGGCATACCGGAGGAAACACCATATATTTT
TRBV6-7	TRBJ1-4	.	few	CASNQAMTNEKLFF	TGTGCCAGCAATCAGGCAATGACTAATGAAAAACTGTTTTTT
TRBV7-9	TRBJ2-5	.	.	CASSLSRDGGRETQYF	TGTGCCAGCAGCTTATCCCGGGACGGGGGGCGAGAGACCCAGTACTTC
TRBV12-3/TRBV12-4	TRBJ2-7	.	.	CASSRVTYEQYF	TGTGCCAGCAGCCGAGTTACCTACGAGCAGTACTTC
TRBV6-1	TRBJ1-4	.	once	CASSELWPVNEKLFF	TGTGCCAGCAGTGAATTATGGCCAGTTAATGAAAAACTGTTTTTT
TRBV5-6	TRBJ2-3	.	.	CASSPTGGNTDTQYF	TGTGCCAGCAGCCCTACCGGGGGAAACACAGATACGCAGTATTTT
TRBV7-9	TRBJ2-5	.	.	CASSFAGLQETQYF	TGTGCCAGCAGCTTTGCAGGGCTACAAGAGACCCAGTACTTC
TRBV18	TRBJ1-2	TRBD1	.	CASSPGTGGAYGYTF	TGTGCCAGCTCACCCGGGACAGGGGGCGCCTATGGCTACACCTTC
TRBV10-3	TRBJ1-5	.	.	CAISGRGEQPQHF	TGTGCCATCAGCGGCCGGGGGGAGCAGCCCCAGCATTTT
TRBV6-5	TRBJ1-4	.	once	CASSYSDAPREKLFF	TGTGCCAGCAGTTACTCCGATGCACCGAGGGAAAAACTGTTTTTT
TRBV3-1/TRBV3-2	TRBJ2-7	.	.	CASSQGFAGTYEQYF	TGTGCCAGCAGCCAAGGGTTCGCAGGGACCTACGAGCAGTACTTC
TRBV7-2	TRBJ2-1	TRBD2	.	CASTPGLAGIEQFF	TGTGCCAGCACCCCGGGACTAGCGGGGATCGAGCAGTTCTTC
TRBV5-5	TRBJ2-1	.	.	CASSFGSVYNEQFF	TGTGCCAGCAGCTTTGGTTCAGTATACAATGAGCAGTTCTTC
TRBV6-4	TRBJ2-1	TRBD1	.	CASSERWDSRYNEQFF	TGTGCCAGCAGTGAGAGGTGGGACAGCCGCTACAATGAGCAGTTCTTC
TRBV7-9	TRBJ1-2	.	few	CASSSVKSNYGYTF	TGTGCCAGCAGCTCGGTAAAATCTAACTATGGCTACACCTTC
TRBV28	TRBJ2-7	TRBD1	.	CASSPRIPMTGGRTYEQYF	TGTGCCAGCAGTCCAAGAATTCCTATGACAGGGGGGCGAACCTACGAGCAGTACTTC
TRBV18	TRBJ1-2	.	.	CASSPTGPYGYTF	TGTGCCAGCTCCCCCACAGGGCCCTATGGCTACACCTTC
TRBV12-3/TRBV12-4	TRBJ1-6	.	.	CASSGARNSPLHF	TGTGCCAGCAGTGGGGCGCGTAATTCACCCCTCCACTTT
TRBV5-1	TRBJ2-5	TRBD2	.	CASSLGSGGILGQETQYF	TGCGCCAGCAGCTTGGGTAGCGGGGGGATATTGGGCCAAGAGACCCAGTACTTC
TRBV21-1	TRBJ2-1	.	.	CASSKARGGGNEQFF	TGTGCCAGCAGCAAAGCGAGGGGGGGAGGGAATGAGCAGTTCTTC
TRBV9	TRBJ1-3	.	.	CASSVGDRPGNTIYF	TGTGCCAGCAGCGTAGGTGACAGACCTGGAAACACCATATATTTT
TRBV5-1	TRBJ2-6	.	.	CASSYRTAGANVLTF	TGCGCCAGCAGCTACAGGACAGCTGGGGCCAACGTCCTGACTTTC
TRBV9	TRBJ1-2	TRBD1	few	CASSARDSELWGYTF	TGTGCCAGCAGCGCCAGGGACAGCGAGCTCTGGGGCTACACCTTC
TRBV6-5	TRBJ1-6	.	few	CASSYSGPTGSPLHF	TGTGCCAGCAGTTACTCCGGCCCGACGGGATCACCCCTCCACTTT
TRBV5-4	TRBJ2-5	TRBD2	.	CASSPGLAGIRAETQYF	TGTGCCAGCAGCCCTGGACTAGCGGGGATAAGAGCGGAGACCCAGTACTTC
TRBV15	TRBJ2-1	.	.	CATRQEVRRNEQFF	TGTGCCACCAGGCAGGAAGTTAGGCGTAATGAGCAGTTCTTC
TRBV18	TRBJ2-7	.	.	CASSPTGLSSYEQYF	TGTGCCAGCTCACCAACAGGGTTAAGCTCCTACGAGCAGTACTTC
TRBV25-1	TRBJ1-4	.	.	CASSVQGVFSEKLFF	TGTGCCAGCAGTGTACAAGGGGTGTTTTCGGAAAAACTGTTTTTT
TRBV3-1/TRBV3-2	TRBJ1-6	TRBD1	.	CASSQPQGAHTSPLHF	TGTGCCAGCAGCCAACCTCAGGGGGCGCATACTTCACCCCTCCACTTT
TRBV6-6	TRBJ2-2	.	.	CASSLGFQGGELFF	TGTGCCAGCAGTTTGGGCTTCCAAGGCGGGGAGCTGTTTTTT
TRBV7-8	TRBJ2-1	.	.	CASSLAGVRSYNEQFF	TGTGCCAGCAGCTTAGCCGGCGTGAGGTCCTACAATGAGCAGTTCTTC
TRBV7-8	TRBJ2-5	.	.	CASSLRRQETQYF	TGTGCCAGCAGCTTAAGGCGGCAAGAGACCCAGTACTTC
TRBV5-1	TRBJ2-1	.	.	CASSLARGTGVEQFF	TGCGCCAGCAGCTTGGCGCGGGGAACAGGGGTTGAGCAGTTCTTC
TRBV5-4	TRBJ2-7	TRBD2	few	CASSLEAGGDYEQYF	TGTGCCAGCAGCTTGGAGGCCGGGGGGGACTACGAGCAGTACTTC
TRBV7-9	TRBJ1-2	.	.	CASSAPGPLYGYTF	TGTGCCAGCAGCGCGCCAGGTCCGCTCTATGGCTACACCTTC
TRBV7-9	TRBJ2-2	.	.	CASSVEAGELFF	TGTGCCAGCAGCGTTGAGGCCGGGGAGCTGTTTTTT